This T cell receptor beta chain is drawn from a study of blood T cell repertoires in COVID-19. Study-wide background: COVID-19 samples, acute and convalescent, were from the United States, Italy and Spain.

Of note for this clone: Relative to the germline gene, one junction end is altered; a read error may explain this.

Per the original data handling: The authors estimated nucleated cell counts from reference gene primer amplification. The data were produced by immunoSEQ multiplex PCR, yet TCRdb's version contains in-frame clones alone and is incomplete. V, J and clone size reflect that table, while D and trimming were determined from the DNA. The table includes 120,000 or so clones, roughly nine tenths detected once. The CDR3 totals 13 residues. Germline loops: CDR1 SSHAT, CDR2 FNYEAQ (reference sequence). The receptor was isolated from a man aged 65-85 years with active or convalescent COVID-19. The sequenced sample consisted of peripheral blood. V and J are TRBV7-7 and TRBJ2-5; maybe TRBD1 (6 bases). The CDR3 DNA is TGTGCTAGCAGCTCAGGGGTGCGAGAGACCCAGTACTTC. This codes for CASSSGVRETQYF.